This TCR beta chain was obtained from a study of CD8 T cells in ankylosing spondylitis. This clonotype was seen repeatedly, ten times or more. In TCRdb, the 5' RACE reads were re-called with MiXCR into one record per CDR3 protein. Seen here are about 130,000 distinct CDR3 sequences, 7% observed once, and the top ten hold 9% to 15%. Material: blood, either unsorted or a sorted T cell fraction (not recorded which). This sequence was found in a male donor with ankylosing spondylitis or in good health (not recorded which).

CDR3 sequence: CASSHRSSYPEQYF. The CDR3 DNA sequence: TGTGCCAGCAGCCACCGAAGCTCTTACCCCGAGCAGTACTTC. The chain employs TRBV13 and TRBJ2-7; no reliable D call. The V end lost 5 bases, the J end lost 6 bases, and 17 bases lay between the germline ends. This CDR3 region has 14 residues. Germline CDR1 PRHDT, CDR2 FYEKMQ (reference sequence).